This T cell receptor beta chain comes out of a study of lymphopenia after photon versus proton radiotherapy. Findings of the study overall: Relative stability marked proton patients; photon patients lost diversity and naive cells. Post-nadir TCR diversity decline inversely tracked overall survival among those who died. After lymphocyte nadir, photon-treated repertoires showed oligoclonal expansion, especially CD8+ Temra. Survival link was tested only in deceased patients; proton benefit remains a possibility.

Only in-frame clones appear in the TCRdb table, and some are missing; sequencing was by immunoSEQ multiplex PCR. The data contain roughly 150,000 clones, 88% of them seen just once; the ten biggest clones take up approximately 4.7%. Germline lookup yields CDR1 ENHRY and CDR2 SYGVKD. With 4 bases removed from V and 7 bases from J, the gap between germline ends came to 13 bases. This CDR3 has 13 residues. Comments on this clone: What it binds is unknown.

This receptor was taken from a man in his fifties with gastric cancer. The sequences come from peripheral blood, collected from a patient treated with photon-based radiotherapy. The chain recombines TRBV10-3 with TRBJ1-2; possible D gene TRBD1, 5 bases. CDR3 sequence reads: CAISAEGLVGYTF. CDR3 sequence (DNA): TGTGCCATCAGTGCAGAGGGACTGGTTGGCTACACCTTC.